The sequence of this TCR beta chain was determined in a study of T cells in Graves' hyperthyroidism and ophthalmopathy. Looking at the study overall: Peripheral blood was secured at the point of initial diagnosis, before any treatment.

In regard to this clonotype: What it binds is unknown.

CDR3 length: 13 amino acids. Germline CDR1 reads MDHEN; CDR2 reads SYDVKM. Whole-study findings and limits: Most clonotypes expanded in the thyroid (above 0.001) were also present in blood.

RNA transcripts gave rise to amplified TCR beta CDR3 regions. HTBI primers were used for first-round RT-PCR of the TCR CDR3. TCRdb reanalysed the multiplex PCR reads using MiXCR and keeps one entry per CDR3 protein. This table holds about 400,000 distinct CDR3 sequences, about 25% found once. Stable Graves' hyperthyroidism meant no ophthalmopathy progression within 18 months. Exclusion followed for patients with uncontrolled infection, other autoimmune disease, pregnancy or lactation. The TCR was taken from a man aged 45-65 years with Graves' hyperthyroidism. The chain combines TRBV28 with TRBJ2-1; 7 bases map to TRBD1. The sample comprised blood. CDR3 loop: CAWTGQTGNEQFF. In DNA form, the CDR3 reads TGTGCATGGACAGGCCAAACGGGCAATGAGCAGTTCTTC.